The rows below give T cell receptor beta chains drawn from one sample of a study of shared T cell receptors in the human thymus. Some clones are missing from TCRdb's copy, which holds only in-frame ones; the method was immunoSEQ multiplex PCR. This sample has 700,000 or so clones, with approximately 85% found just once. These data were likewise used in another study, on human thymus T cells.

The sample taken for sequencing was thymocytes. Every receptor here comes from a girl in the first two years of life with a congenital heart defect. Each CDR3 is given with its conserved first and last residue. The order of the fields is CDR3 protein, CDR3 DNA, clone size, D gene, V gene, J gene. A D gene is named only where the DNA matches it firmly. Not every row has a clone size; where given, it reads once, few, many or a size class.

CDR3: CASISHREGILNSYEQYF
DNA: TGTGCCAGCATCAGCCATCGGGAGGGAATCCTAAACTCCTACGAGCAGTACTTC
size: -
D: TRBD2
V: TRBV27
J: TRBJ2-7

CDR3: CASTSNRGREGYTF
DNA: TGCGCCAGCACCTCAAACAGGGGGCGAGAAGGCTACACCTTC
size: once
D: TRBD1
V: TRBV4-1
J: TRBJ1-2

CDR3: CAISDRDRHYNEQFF
DNA: TGTGCCATCAGTGACCGGGACAGGCACTACAATGAGCAGTTCTTC
size: -
D: TRBD1
V: TRBV10-3
J: TRBJ2-1

CDR3: CASSLFGRGSTEAFF
DNA: TGTGCCAGCAGCTTATTCGGCAGGGGCTCCACTGAAGCTTTCTTT
size: -
D: -
V: TRBV7-2
J: TRBJ1-1

CDR3: CASSDFFRRDSYNSPLHF
DNA: TGTGCCAGCAGTGACTTTTTTCGGAGGGACTCCTATAATTCACCCCTCCACTTT
size: -
D: -
V: TRBV6-1
J: TRBJ1-6

CDR3: CASSPGHGKNYGYTF
DNA: TGCGCCAGCAGCCCTGGACACGGAAAGAACTATGGCTACACCTTC
size: -
D: -
V: TRBV4-1
J: TRBJ1-2

CDR3: CASSLVSQREGYTF
DNA: TGTGCCAGCAGCTTGGTTTCCCAGCGGGAAGGCTACACCTTC
size: -
D: -
V: TRBV5-5
J: TRBJ1-2

CDR3: CASSQDLPRGSLHRFTDTQYF
DNA: TGTGCCAGCAGCCAAGATCTGCCCCGGGGGTCTTTACACCGGTTCACAGATACGCAGTATTTT
size: -
D: -
V: TRBV14
J: TRBJ2-3

CDR3: CASSKDRGTNTEAFF
DNA: TGTGCCAGCAGCAAAGATCGGGGGACGAACACTGAAGCTTTCTTT
size: -
D: -
V: TRBV21-1
J: TRBJ1-1

CDR3: CASSQATVRDRGRNQPQHF
DNA: TGCGCCAGCAGCCAAGCCACAGTCCGGGACAGGGGGCGGAATCAGCCCCAGCATTTT
size: once
D: TRBD1
V: TRBV4-1
J: TRBJ1-5

CDR3: CASSERIRVGAGRPSRGYTF
DNA: TGTGCCAGCAGTGAAAGAATTCGGGTTGGGGCCGGGCGTCCCTCCCGGGGCTACACCTTC
size: -
D: -
V: TRBV2
J: TRBJ1-2

CDR3: CASSRGLAGGYLFYEQYF
DNA: TGTGCCAGCAGCCGTGGACTAGCGGGGGGCTACCTCTTTTACGAGCAGTACTTC
size: few
D: TRBD2
V: TRBV7-6
J: TRBJ2-7

CDR3: CASSWDRPLRGYTF
DNA: TGCGCCAGCAGCTGGGACAGGCCTCTGAGGGGCTACACCTTC
size: -
D: TRBD1
V: TRBV5-1
J: TRBJ1-2

CDR3: CASSPPGGDYNEQFF
DNA: TGTGCCAGCAGCCCCCCGGGGGGGGACTACAATGAGCAGTTCTTC
size: -
D: TRBD2
V: TRBV11-3
J: TRBJ2-1

CDR3: CASSATSRITDTQYF
DNA: TGCGCCAGCAGCGCGACTAGCAGGATCACAGATACGCAGTATTTT
size: -
D: TRBD2
V: TRBV5-1
J: TRBJ2-3

CDR3: CATSTRTGGDEQYF
DNA: TGTGCCACCAGCACACGGACAGGCGGAGACGAGCAGTACTTC
size: once
D: TRBD1
V: TRBV15
J: TRBJ2-7

CDR3: CASSEVGTGKNIQYF
DNA: TGTGCCAGCAGTGAAGTGGGGACAGGGAAAAACATTCAGTACTTC
size: -
D: TRBD1
V: TRBV2
J: TRBJ2-4

CDR3: CASSQNKAFF
DNA: TGTGCCAGCAGCCAAAACAAAGCTTTCTTT
size: -
D: -
V: TRBV13
J: TRBJ1-1

CDR3: CASSYGMGGDTQYF
DNA: TGTGCCAGCAGCTACGGCATGGGGGGAGATACGCAGTATTTT
size: -
D: -
V: TRBV7-6
J: TRBJ2-3

CDR3: CASSLIQGAYGYTF
DNA: TGTGCCAGCAGCCTCATACAGGGGGCATATGGCTACACCTTC
size: -
D: TRBD1
V: TRBV5-4
J: TRBJ1-2

CDR3: CASSPGSGANTGELFF
DNA: TGTGCCAGCAGTCCTGGAAGTGGGGCTAACACCGGGGAGCTGTTTTTT
size: few
D: -
V: TRBV27
J: TRBJ2-2

CDR3: CASSLTGTESYEQYF
DNA: TGTGCCAGCAGCTTAACAGGGACGGAGTCCTACGAGCAGTACTTC
size: -
D: -
V: TRBV7-2
J: TRBJ2-7

CDR3: CSVLGTGKEEKLFF
DNA: TGCAGCGTTCTCGGGACAGGGAAGGAGGAAAAACTGTTTTTT
size: -
D: TRBD1
V: TRBV29-1
J: TRBJ1-4

CDR3: CASSIPLADEQFF
DNA: TGTGCCAGCAGTATCCCACTAGCTGATGAGCAGTTCTTC
size: -
D: -
V: TRBV28
J: TRBJ2-1

CDR3: CASSHLTGTIHRYGYTF
DNA: TGCGCCAGCAGCCACCTAACCGGGACAATTCATAGGTATGGCTACACCTTC
size: -
D: -
V: TRBV4-3
J: TRBJ1-2

CDR3: CASRAAGDHFYEQYF
DNA: TGTGCCAGCAGGGCCGCGGGAGACCATTTCTACGAGCAGTACTTC
size: -
D: TRBD2
V: TRBV7-2
J: TRBJ2-7

CDR3: CAFGVGTATTEAFF
DNA: TGTGCCTTCGGCGTGGGGACAGCGACCACTGAAGCTTTCTTT
size: -
D: TRBD1
V: TRBV30
J: TRBJ1-1

CDR3: CASSGHRGRWDSPLHF
DNA: TGTGCCAGCAGCGGACACAGGGGGCGTTGGGATTCACCCCTCCACTTT
size: -
D: TRBD1
V: TRBV11-2
J: TRBJ1-6

CDR3: CASSANVDKGLRDTEAFF
DNA: TGTGCCAGCAGCGCTAACGTGGATAAGGGACTCCGGGACACTGAAGCTTTCTTT
size: -
D: -
V: TRBV7-9
J: TRBJ1-1

CDR3: CASSQTGFQGTQYF
DNA: TGTGCCAGCAGCCAGACAGGGTTCCAAGGGACCCAGTACTTC
size: -
D: TRBD1
V: TRBV7-9
J: TRBJ2-5

CDR3: CASSIGGRDSRGLCQPQHF
DNA: TGTGCCAGTAGTATCGGAGGACGGGACAGCCGGGGACTGTGTCAGCCCCAGCATTTT
size: -
D: TRBD1
V: TRBV19
J: TRBJ1-5

CDR3: CASSSQGTYEQYF
DNA: TGTGCCAGCAGTTCACAGGGAACCTACGAGCAGTACTTC
size: -
D: -
V: TRBV6-1
J: TRBJ2-7

CDR3: CASSNCSNQPQHF
DNA: TGTGCCAGCAGTAACTGTAGCAATCAGCCCCAGCATTTT
size: -
D: -
V: TRBV28
J: TRBJ1-5

CDR3: CASRETSGGSDTQYF
DNA: TGTGCCAGCAGAGAGACTAGCGGGGGTTCAGATACGCAGTATTTT
size: few
D: TRBD2
V: TRBV6-1
J: TRBJ2-3

CDR3: CASSSTVMDSPLHF
DNA: TGTGCCAGCAGCTCGACAGTAATGGATTCACCCCTCCACTTT
size: -
D: -
V: TRBV6-6
J: TRBJ1-6

CDR3: CASAPRGTSGGRGTGELFF
DNA: TGTGCTAGTGCCCCCCGAGGGACTAGCGGGGGGCGAGGCACCGGGGAGCTGTTTTTT
size: -
D: TRBD2
V: TRBV12-5
J: TRBJ2-2

CDR3: CASSEDGQLGSEPQHF
DNA: TGTGCCAGCAGTGAAGACGGACAGCTGGGCAGTGAGCCCCAGCATTTT
size: -
D: -
V: TRBV6-1
J: TRBJ1-5

CDR3: CASSPRTGNNYGYTF
DNA: TGTGCCAGCAGCCCTCGGACAGGGAATAACTATGGCTACACCTTC
size: -
D: TRBD1
V: TRBV6-5
J: TRBJ1-2

CDR3: CASTQSTTGVPDTQYF
DNA: TGTGCCAGCACTCAATCAACCACAGGGGTCCCAGATACGCAGTATTTT
size: -
D: TRBD1
V: TRBV27
J: TRBJ2-3

CDR3: CASSRDRGPQGGQFF
DNA: TGTGCCAGCAGTCGGGACAGAGGGCCACAGGGGGGGCAGTTCTTC
size: once
D: TRBD1
V: TRBV6-1
J: TRBJ2-1

CDR3: CASSLRWGGTEAFF
DNA: TGTGCCAGCAGTTTAAGGTGGGGCGGCACTGAAGCTTTCTTT
size: once
D: -
V: TRBV27
J: TRBJ1-1

CDR3: CASSPRTGENTF
DNA: TGTGCCAGCAGCCCCAGGACAGGGGAAAACACCTTC
size: -
D: TRBD1
V: TRBV6-5
J: TRBJ1-2

CDR3: CASHEATGGVNDEAFF
DNA: TGTGCCAGCCATGAAGCTACAGGGGGCGTCAATGATGAAGCTTTCTTT
size: few
D: TRBD1
V: TRBV28
J: TRBJ1-1

CDR3: CASSQSFKTGGLGELFF
DNA: TGTGCCAGCAGCCAATCATTTAAAACAGGGGGCCTCGGGGAGCTGTTTTTT
size: -
D: TRBD1
V: TRBV5-5
J: TRBJ2-2

CDR3: CATSRSLVSGVPDTQYF
DNA: TGTGCCACCAGCAGATCCCTGGTTAGCGGGGTTCCAGATACGCAGTATTTT
size: -
D: TRBD2
V: TRBV15
J: TRBJ2-3

CDR3: CAISECLEPFSTDTQYF
DNA: TGTGCCATCAGTGAGTGTCTAGAACCTTTTAGCACAGATACGCAGTATTTT
size: -
D: -
V: TRBV10-3
J: TRBJ2-3

CDR3: CASSSGTGSFYEQYF
DNA: TGTGCCAGTAGTTCCGGGACAGGGAGCTTCTACGAGCAGTACTTC
size: -
D: TRBD1
V: TRBV19
J: TRBJ2-7

CDR3: CASSGGLSYNSPLHF
DNA: TGCGCCAGCAGCGGGGGACTGTCCTATAATTCACCCCTCCACTTT
size: -
D: -
V: TRBV5-1
J: TRBJ1-6

CDR3: CASSLVSGQGTNYGYTF
DNA: TGTGCCAGCAGCTTAGTCTCCGGACAGGGAACTAACTATGGCTACACCTTC
size: -
D: TRBD1
V: TRBV7-2
J: TRBJ1-2

CDR3: CASRDRDRVFSPLHF
DNA: TGTGCCAGCAGGGACCGGGACAGGGTTTTCTCACCCCTCCACTTT
size: -
D: TRBD1
V: TRBV6-5
J: TRBJ1-6

CDR3: CASSIRGQDEKLFF
DNA: TGTGCCAGTAGTATCCGGGGACAGGATGAAAAACTGTTTTTT
size: -
D: TRBD1
V: TRBV19
J: TRBJ1-4

CDR3: CASSPKYRGKFYEQYF
DNA: TGCGCCAGCAGCCCTAAGTACAGGGGAAAATTCTACGAGCAGTACTTC
size: -
D: TRBD1
V: TRBV5-1
J: TRBJ2-7

CDR3: CAWSAPRRASGSYDGELFF
DNA: TGTGCCTGGAGTGCGCCCCGGCGGGCTAGCGGGAGTTACGACGGGGAGCTGTTTTTT
size: -
D: TRBD2
V: TRBV30
J: TRBJ2-2

CDR3: CASSLRMQRGHYNSPLHF
DNA: TGTGCCAGCAGCCTCCGAATGCAGAGGGGGCATTATAATTCACCCCTCCACTTT
size: -
D: TRBD1
V: TRBV7-2
J: TRBJ1-6

CDR3: CASSLERAGVPPDTQYF
DNA: TGTGCCAGCAGCTTGGAACGGGCGGGGGTACCCCCGGATACGCAGTATTTT
size: -
D: TRBD2
V: TRBV5-4
J: TRBJ2-3

CDR3: CASSLPPRSQGPHNSPLHF
DNA: TGTGCCAGCAGTCTCCCCCCGAGGTCCCAAGGCCCTCATAATTCACCCCTCCACTTT
size: once
D: -
V: TRBV27
J: TRBJ1-6

CDR3: CASSEYLRQETQYF
DNA: TGTGCCAGCAGTGAATATCTAAGACAAGAGACCCAGTACTTC
size: -
D: -
V: TRBV25-1
J: TRBJ2-5

CDR3: CASSLKGGDRGF
DNA: TGTGCCAGCAGCCTAAAAGGGGGGGACAGGGGCTTC
size: -
D: TRBD1
V: TRBV5-6
J: TRBJ2-7

CDR3: CAISESFLEGSTDTQYF
DNA: TGTGCCATCAGTGAGTCGTTTTTAGAGGGCTCCACAGATACGCAGTATTTT
size: -
D: -
V: TRBV10-3
J: TRBJ2-3